What follows are 20 T cell receptor beta chains derived from one specimen sequenced in a study of T cell responses to AZD1222 COVID-19 vaccine. Repertoires were generated with immunoSEQ multiplex PCR, while TCRdb's copy carries only in-frame clones and drops some. The repertoire includes 150,000 or so clones, around nine tenths of them detected once, and around 5.5% sits in the top ten. Sequenced here: peripheral blood, sampled on day 0 of AZD1222 vaccination. The receptors here all came from an adult in good health.

V usage is TRBV7-9 and J usage is TRBJ1-1; D remains unclear. V lost 5 bases to trimming and J lost 1 base, with 14 bases between them. The CDR3 covers 15 residues. Germline V CDR1 and CDR2: SEHNR, FQNEAQ (reference sequence). This CDR3 reads CASSPGPPGNTEAFF. As DNA, the CDR3 is TGTGCCAGCAGCCCCGGGCCGCCGGGGAACACTGAAGCTTTCTTT.

The gene calls are TRBV6-1 and TRBJ2-7; no reliable D call. The CDR3 has 14 residues. Germline loops: CDR1 MNHNS, CDR2 SASEGT. V dropped 2 bases and J dropped 0 bases, with 8 bases sitting between them. CDR3 DNA: TGTGCCAGCAGTGAAAGGAGAAGCTCCTACGAGCAGTACTTC. Its translation is CASSERRSSYEQYF.

With regard to this clone: This CDR3 is also generated by other DNA sequences in the sample. The chain employs TRBV2 and TRBJ1-5; no reliable D call. The CDR3 contains 12 residues. The V end was cut by 4 bases, the J end by 3 bases, with 4 bases between. The germline CDR1 and CDR2 sequences are SNHLY and FYNNEI. The CDR3 nucleotides are TGTGCCAGCAGTGGCAACAATCAGCCCCAGCATTTT. Its translation is CASSGNNQPQHF.

The chain employs TRBV10-2 and TRBJ1-6, with D uncertain. Germline assignment: CDR1 WSHSY and CDR2 SAAADI. CDR3 size: 14 residues. V was cut by 4 bases and J by 0 bases, with 4 bases left in between. CDR3 sequence: CASSVNSYNSPLHF. CDR3 sequence (DNA): TGCGCCAGCAGTGTGAACTCCTATAATTCACCCCTCCACTTT.

CDR3 residues: CASSQESSGQPSGNTIYF. The CDR3 DNA follows: TGTGCCAGCAGCCAAGAGTCGAGCGGACAGCCCTCTGGAAACACCATATATTTT. The chain combines TRBV4-2 with TRBJ1-3, with D maybe TRBD1 (6 bases). The CDR3 runs 18 residues. Trimming took 0 bases from V and 0 from J, leaving 15 bases between them. CDR1 is LGHNA and CDR2 is YNFKEQ in the germline V gene.

The chain couples TRBV21-1 to TRBJ2-7. TRBV21-1 is marked as a pseudogene. The CDR3 extends over 14 amino acids. CDR3 residues: CASSKDYPTYEQYF. The CDR3 nucleotides read TGTGCCAGCAGCAAAGATTACCCCACCTACGAGCAGTACTTC.

The chain links TRBV28 to TRBJ2-5, with a tentative D call TRBD1 (6 bases). Looked up from germline, CDR1 is MDHEN and CDR2 is SYDVKM. The CDR3 totals 13 residues. Between the trimmed V and J ends, which lost 6 bases and 5 bases, there was a span of 13 bases. CDR3 protein: CASSRRGWETQYF. The CDR3 nucleotides read TGTGCCAGCAGCCGCAGGGGCTGGGAGACCCAGTACTTC.

CDR3 nucleotide sequence: TGCGCCAGCAGCTTGGAGCTGGGATCTTCACCCCTCCACTTT. Translating it yields CASSLELGSSPLHF. The V gene is TRBV5-1, the J gene TRBJ1-6, with D unresolved. Trimming stripped 0 bases from V and 9 bases from J, with 10 bases between. In germline, CDR1 is SGHRS, CDR2 YFSETQ. The CDR3 extends over 14 amino acids. Combining the CDR3 with reference TRBV5-1 and TRBJ1-6 gives the whole variable domain KAGVTQTPRYLIKTRGQQVTLSCSPISGHRSVSWYQQTPGQGLQFLFEYFSETQRNKGNFPGRFSGRQFSNSRSEMNVSTLELGDSALYLCASSLELGSSPLHFGNGTRLTVT.

This clone was recorded only once. CDR3: CASSLARGLNTEAFF. As DNA, the CDR3 is TGTGCCAGCAGCTTAGCTAGGGGTTTGAACACTGAAGCTTTCTTT. V gene TRBV7-2 combines with J gene TRBJ1-1; a weak D match, TRBD1 (5 bases). CDR1 is SGHTA, CDR2 FQGNSA, per germline. V gave up 0 bases and J gave up 0 bases, with 8 bases separating them. There are 15 residues in the CDR3.

As regards this clone: Other DNA sequences of this sample code for an identical CDR3. The chain recombines TRBV4-3 with TRBJ1-5; D is undetermined. Germline V gene sequence: CDR1 LGHNA, CDR2 YSLEER. The CDR3 spans 13 residues. V lost 0 bases, J lost 5 bases, and 5 bases lay in between. CDR3 nucleotide sequence: TGCGCCAGCAGCCAAGATCTTTATCAGCCCCAGCATTTT. The encoded protein is CASSQDLYQPQHF.

This chain connects TRBV5-1 to TRBJ1-1; TRBD1 might be the D (6 bases). Between the trimmed V and J ends, which lost 3 bases and 2 bases, there was a span of 11 bases. Germline V gene lookup returns CDR1 SGHRS and CDR2 YFSETQ. CDR3 length: 14 residues. The CDR3: CASSSQGTNTEAFF. In DNA form, the CDR3 reads TGCGCCAGCAGCTCACAGGGTACTAACACTGAAGCTTTCTTT.

This clone was counted between two and nine times. The V call is TRBV7-8, the J call TRBJ1-3; D unresolved. Deletions cut 5 bases from V and 4 bases from J, with 6 bases between. Per the germline V gene, CDR1 is SGHVS and CDR2 is FQNEAQ. The CDR3 loop spans 12 amino acids. The CDR3 DNA follows: TGTGCCAGCAGCCCGTCCGGAAACACCATATATTTT. It specifies CASSPSGNTIYF.

Written as DNA, the CDR3 is TGTGCCAGCAGCTCCCAATCCACAGATACGCAGTATTTT. The encoded protein is CASSSQSTDTQYF. J is TRBJ2-3 and V is TRBV7-2; no clear D gene. V gave up 4 bases and J gave up 2 bases, with 7 bases separating them. The CDR3 runs 13 residues. CDR1 and CDR2 from the germline V gene are SGHTA and FQGNSA.

This chain joins TRBV11-1 and TRBJ1-1, with D perhaps TRBD1 (5 bases). Germline CDR1 SGHAT, CDR2 FQDESV (reference sequence). CDR3 length: 16 residues. V was cut by 5 bases and J by 0 bases, with 16 bases left in between. CDR3 nucleotide sequence: TGTGCCAGCAGCCCCGGTGGGGGTCTATTGAACACTGAAGCTTTCTTT. Its translation is CASSPGGGLLNTEAFF.

The V gene is TRBV5-8, the J gene TRBJ2-5; perhaps TRBD2 as D (5 bases). CDR1 is SGHTS, CDR2 YDEGEE, per germline. The CDR3 contains 13 residues. Trimming stripped 4 bases from V and 5 bases from J, with 12 bases between. The CDR3: CASSPGFRETQYF. CDR3 in DNA: TGTGCCAGCAGCCCGGGATTCCGGGAGACCCAGTACTTC.

This chain links TRBV6-2 or TRBV6-3 with TRBJ2-7, with 7 bases aligning to TRBD2. Trimming took 6 bases from V and 4 from J; bases not matched to a gene: 9. The CDR3 consists of 14 residues. Germline V gene lookup returns CDR1 MNHEY and CDR2 SVGEGT. The CDR3 reads CASSTSGLPYEQYF. CDR3 DNA sequence: TGTGCCAGCAGCACCTCGGGACTACCTTACGAGCAGTACTTC.

V gene TRBV2 combines with J gene TRBJ1-5; no definite D call. Trimming removed 7 bases at V and 1 base at J, with 8 bases between. The germline V gene has CDR1 SNHLY and CDR2 FYNNEI. The CDR3 spans 13 residues. This chain's CDR3 is CASKGQSNQPQHF. The CDR3 region has the DNA TGTGCCAGCAAGGGTCAAAGCAATCAGCCCCAGCATTTT.

This sequence joins TRBV10-2 and TRBJ1-1; tentatively, D is TRBD1 (5 bases). The CDR3 is 13 residues long. The germline gives CDR1 WSHSY, CDR2 SAAADI. With 3 bases removed from V and 5 bases from J, the gap between germline ends came to 10 bases. The CDR3, as DNA: TGCGCCAGCAGTGAATTGGGGGGGACTGAAGCTTTCTTT. This translates into CASSELGGTEAFF.

The chain carries TRBV4-1 and TRBJ1-2; TRBD1 is a possible D gene (5 bases). CDR1 and CDR2 (germline): MGHRA, YSYEKL. The V end was cut by 2 bases, the J end by 2 bases, with 6 bases between. The length of the CDR3 is 13 residues. The chain's CDR3 is CASSQQGNYGYTF. The CDR3 DNA reads TGCGCCAGCAGCCAACAGGGCAACTATGGCTACACCTTC.

This chain uses TRBV9 with TRBJ2-1; TRBD1 agrees at 10 bases. The J segment lost 8 bases and the V segment lost 2 bases, leaving 4 bases of the junction unmatched. This CDR3 is 14 amino acids long. From germline, CDR1 is SGDLS and CDR2 YYNGEE. The CDR3 DNA is TGTGCCAGCAGCGTGGGACAGGGGTTTGATGAGCAGTTCTTC. Encoded protein: CASSVGQGFDEQFF.